A single sample is the source of the 6 T cell receptor beta chains below, sequenced in a study of T cells in Graves' hyperthyroidism and ophthalmopathy. RNA transcripts provided the source from which TCR beta CDR3 regions were amplified. TCR CDR3 underwent first-round RT-PCR with the HTBI primer set. Each CDR3 protein is one row after TCRdb ran MiXCR on the multiplex PCR reads. The sample carries about 590,000 distinct CDR3 sequences, 15% to 18% recorded once. The sequenced sample consisted of blood. The receptor set was obtained from a woman aged 25 to 39 with Graves' hyperthyroidism.

This clonotype was detected many times. DNA of the CDR3: TGTGCCTGGAGTGTACTATACAATGAGCAGTTCTTC. This sequence encodes CAWSVLYNEQFF. The chain carries TRBV30 and TRBJ2-1; unclear D gene. V was cut by 0 bases and J by 4 bases, with 4 bases left in between. The CDR3 covers 12 residues. Germline assignment: CDR1 GTSNPN and CDR2 SVGIG (reference sequence).

Of note for this clonotype: Given a much more abundant clone one base away, this may be a read error. J is TRBJ2-7 and V is TRBV3-1; D not resolved. Germline V gene sequence: CDR1 LGHDT, CDR2 YNNKEL (reference sequence). This CDR3 is built from 12 residues. The DNA of the CDR3 is TGTGCCTGCAGCCAATCAACCTACGAGCAGTACTTC. This translates into CACSQSTYEQYF.

This clonotype was observed many times. The chain carries TRBV28 and TRBJ2-2; tentative D call: TRBD1 (6 bases). Trimming stripped 3 bases from V and 0 bases from J, with 8 bases between. The CDR3 spans 15 residues. Germline lookup yields CDR1 MDHEN and CDR2 SYDVKM. CDR3 DNA: TGTGCCAGCAGTTTGGACAGATCGAACACCGGGGAGCTGTTTTTT. Its protein is CASSLDRSNTGELFF.

There are many counts of this clonotype. The rearrangement joins TRBV6-2 or TRBV6-3 to TRBJ1-4, with 7 bases fitting TRBD1. The CDR3 contains 15 residues. The V gene's germline CDR1 is MNHEY and CDR2 SVGEGT. V dropped 5 bases and J dropped 6; count of bases not matched to a gene: 9. The CDR3 DNA reads as TGTGCCAGCAGTCCATGGACAGGAGGGGATGAAAAACTGTTTTTT. Amino acid sequence: CASSPWTGGDEKLFF.

This clonotype was counted once. The chain joins TRBV20-1 to TRBJ1-2, with a possible D match to TRBD1 (6 bases). The CDR3 length is 16 residues. Germline CDR1 reads DFQATT; CDR2 reads SNEGSKA (reference sequence). V dropped 4 bases and J dropped 8 bases, with 26 bases sitting between them. The CDR3 is CSATKWVTGGVSGYTF. CDR3 bases: TGCAGTGCTACAAAATGGGTGACAGGTGGAGTGTCCGGCTACACCTTC.

This clonotype was picked up many times. The J gene is TRBJ1-6, the V gene TRBV11-2; TRBD1 aligns across 9 bases. There are 15 residues in the CDR3. CDR1 SGHAT and CDR2 FQNNGV come from the germline V gene. J gave up 9 bases and V 5 bases, and 8 bases lay outside the gene matches. CDR3 loop: CASSEGQGIASPLHF. Written as DNA, the CDR3 is TGTGCCAGCAGCGAGGGACAGGGAATAGCTTCACCCCTCCACTTT.